The rows below give T cell receptor beta chains drawn from one sample of a study of blood T cell repertoires in COVID-19. Using immunoSEQ multiplex PCR, the repertoire was profiled, and TCRdb retains in-frame clones only, with some absent. The table lists more than 150,000 clones, less than 90% of them singletons. Input material: peripheral blood. Receptors were obtained from a man in his 70s with active or convalescent COVID-19. Each CDR3 is given with its conserved first and last residue. The order of the fields is V gene, J gene, CDR3 protein.

>TRBV20-1|TRBJ2-1
CSASNRGQGEQFF
>TRBV3-1/TRBV3-2|TRBJ1-2
CASSFQGNYGYTF
>TRBV14|TRBJ2-5
CASSARGHETKYF
>TRBV9|TRBJ2-2
CASSVRRTNANTGELFF
>TRBV6-5|TRBJ1-2
CASSYSRRYYGYTF
>TRBV7-2|TRBJ2-2
CASSLVTGASTGELFF
>TRBV3-1/TRBV3-2|TRBJ2-2
CATERGTSNPGELFF
>TRBV30|TRBJ2-7
CAWSEGTVEAQYF
>TRBV11-2|TRBJ1-2
CASSLGRGPEGYTF
>TRBV18|TRBJ1-5
CASSPTGGLNQPQHF
>TRBV28|TRBJ2-5
CASSLARDFQETQYF
>TRBV15|TRBJ2-1
CATSRDSMRLQFF
>TRBV11-2|TRBJ2-7
CASSYRGGSTYEQYF
>TRBV27|TRBJ2-1
CASSFVTGAYNEQFF
>TRBV7-2|TRBJ1-3
CASSLAIVPRGTGNTIYF
>TRBV19|TRBJ1-5
CASRGDNHSNQPQHF
>TRBV29-1|TRBJ2-2
CSVWTAAYGELFF
>TRBV10-3|TRBJ2-5
CAILEAGDGTQYF
>TRBV6-5|TRBJ2-2
CASSTHRDTGELFF
>TRBV10-3|TRBJ1-5
CAVGGLSNQPQHF
>TRBV7-9|TRBJ2-7
CASSLRTIASHEQYF
>TRBV6-6|TRBJ2-2
CASRKLAPTNTGELFF
>TRBV9|TRBJ2-2
CASSVRTALTGGELFF
>TRBV9|TRBJ1-2
CASSPQGQGNYGYTF
>TRBV19|TRBJ2-2
CASSTDRGQGGELFF
>TRBV6-2/TRBV6-3|TRBJ1-5
CASSYRTGGQPQHF
>TRBV7-9|TRBJ1-4
CASSFGGRINEKLFF
>TRBV5-5|TRBJ2-6
CASSLAVSGANVLTF
>TRBV11-2|TRBJ1-6
CASSSQQQGRPLSPLHF
>TRBV18|TRBJ2-7
CASSPGRTGTYEQYF
>TRBV5-1|TRBJ1-1
CASSGSPLGQGDMNTEAFF
>TRBV3-1/TRBV3-2|TRBJ2-5
CASSQYRGQEETQYF
>TRBV4-1|TRBJ1-2
CASSQEGGARIYGYTF
>TRBV6-2/TRBV6-3|TRBJ2-5
CASSYPGKQGVTQYF
>TRBV9|TRBJ2-7
CASGPGISYEQYF
>TRBV5-5|TRBJ2-1
CASSLGGQGYNEQFF
>TRBV30|TRBJ1-5
CAWSVNTPNQPQHF
>TRBV7-2|TRBJ1-5
CASSPGFNQPQHF
>TRBV4-3|TRBJ1-4
CASSQDLGAGKLFF
>TRBV12-3/TRBV12-4|TRBJ2-1
CASGLGLGSEQFF